This record looks at one T cell receptor (beta chain) sequence and its context. These data come from a study of cytomegalovirus exposure and HLA in healthy donors. Repertoires were generated with immunoSEQ multiplex PCR, while TCRdb's copy carries only in-frame clones and drops some. The sample contains 150,000 to 200,000 clones, 84% of which appear only once. Germline CDR1 SGHAT, CDR2 FQNNGV. V was clipped by 0 bases and J by 2 bases; unmatched bases: 1. The CDR3 totals 14 residues. The sequencing sample was made of PBMCs. The TCR sequence derives from a young man in good health and CMV-seropositive. V usage is TRBV11-2 and J usage is TRBJ2-7, with TRBD1 matching 7 bases. CDR3: CASSLEQGPYEQYF. The CDR3 bases are TGTGCCAGCAGCTTAGAACAGGGGCCCTACGAGCAGTACTTC.